Listed below are T cell receptor beta chains from one sample, sequenced in a study of T cell changes during pregnancy in multiple sclerosis. TCRdb's copy holds only in-frame clones and misses some; the assay was immunoSEQ multiplex PCR. Here the sample spans roughly 72,000 clones, roughly 92% being singletons. The specimen was CD4+ T cells from peripheral blood mononuclear cells, collected before pregnancy. These receptors originate from a female donor with multiple sclerosis, enrolled in a pregnancy study. CDR3s include the opening cysteine and the closing phenylalanine or tryptophan. D genes are given only for firm matches. Some rows have no size entry. The others give once, few or many, or a class for an expanded clone.

V gene	clone size	J gene	D gene	CDR3 DNA	CDR3 protein
TRBV15	NA	TRBJ1-3	NA	TGTGCCACCAGCAGAGATCGAGGGTCGAACACCATATATTTT	CATSRDRGSNTIYF
TRBV7-2	NA	TRBJ2-7	NA	TGTGCCAGCAGCTCCAATTGGTTAGACAGACGCGAGCAGTACTTC	CASSSNWLDRREQYF
TRBV19	NA	TRBJ2-5	TRBD2	TGTGCCAGTAGTCGGGGGGGGTTCGAAGAGACCCAGTACTTC	CASSRGGFEETQYF
TRBV2	NA	TRBJ1-3	TRBD1	TGTGCCAGTTCGGGACAGGGGGCAGACACCATATATTTT	CASSGQGADTIYF
TRBV27	NA	TRBJ2-1	TRBD1	TGTGCCAGCAGTCGACAGGGGCTGATCAATGAGCAGTTCTTC	CASSRQGLINEQFF
TRBV29-1	once	TRBJ1-2	NA	TGCAGCGTGCGCCGACTTTCGATTGATGGCTACACCTTC	CSVRRLSIDGYTF
TRBV19	NA	TRBJ2-7	TRBD2	TGTGCCAGTAGCCTAGCGGGGGGCTCCTACGAGCAGTACTTC	CASSLAGGSYEQYF
TRBV28	NA	TRBJ1-1	NA	TGTGCCAGCAGTTTAGGGGCAGGGGTGAACACTGAAGCTTTCTTT	CASSLGAGVNTEAFF
TRBV5-1	NA	TRBJ2-7	TRBD2	TGCGCCAGCAGTAGCGGGACTGGATCCTACGAGCAGTACTTC	CASSSGTGSYEQYF
TRBV7-3	NA	TRBJ2-2	TRBD2	TGTGCCAGCAGCCAACTAGCGGGAGGGGGCACCGGGGAGCTGTTTTTT	CASSQLAGGGTGELFF
TRBV19	NA	TRBJ2-1	TRBD2	TGTGCCAGTAGTTTACGGACCGGGAGGTCTAATGAGCAGTTCTTC	CASSLRTGRSNEQFF
TRBV10-2	NA	TRBJ2-7	TRBD2	TGCGCCAGCAGTGAATGGGACTACCTCGAGCAGTACTTC	CASSEWDYLEQYF
TRBV19	NA	TRBJ1-3	TRBD1	TGTGCCAGTAGTAGCTGGGCGGGACAGCGCTCTGGAAACACCATATATTTT	CASSSWAGQRSGNTIYF
TRBV7-3	NA	TRBJ2-3	NA	TGTGCCAGCAGCTTAGGTCACAACACAGATACGCAGTATTTT	CASSLGHNTDTQYF
TRBV7-9	once	TRBJ1-3	NA	TGTGCCAGCAGCTCCGTTCGGGGGAAGGCTGACACCATATATTTT	CASSSVRGKADTIYF
TRBV28	NA	TRBJ1-3	TRBD1	TGTGCCAGCAGTCCTGTTACAGGGGGCGCAGGCCGAAACACCATATATTTT	CASSPVTGGAGRNTIYF
TRBV28	NA	TRBJ2-2	NA	TGTGCCAGCAGTTTAAATGGTAGGGACTCGAACACCGGGGAGCTGTTTTTT	CASSLNGRDSNTGELFF
TRBV5-6	NA	TRBJ2-1	NA	TGTGCCAGCAGCTTGTTGGGGCACAATGAGCAGTTCTTC	CASSLLGHNEQFF
TRBV5-1	NA	TRBJ1-6	TRBD1	TGCGCCAGGAGGCGGTGTGGGACAGTTTCATCACCCCTCCACTTT	CARRRCGTVSSPLHF
TRBV7-9	few	TRBJ1-2	TRBD1	TGTGCCAGCAGCTTGACAGGGGGCAGGAGCTATGGCTACACCTTC	CASSLTGGRSYGYTF
TRBV25-1	NA	TRBJ2-1	NA	TGTGCCAGCAGCCCCACCCTCGACAGAACCTACAATGAGCAGTTCTTC	CASSPTLDRTYNEQFF
TRBV25-1	few	TRBJ2-3	NA	TGTGCCAGCAGTGGGACAGAGCATACAGGTGGAGATACGCAGTATTTT	CASSGTEHTGGDTQYF
TRBV30	NA	TRBJ1-3	NA	TGTGCCTGGAGCGGGGACAACCCGAGCTCTGGAAACACCATATATTTT	CAWSGDNPSSGNTIYF
TRBV2	NA	TRBJ2-2	TRBD1	TGTGCCAGCAGTTGGACAGGTTCGAACACCGGGGAGCTGTTTTTT	CASSWTGSNTGELFF
TRBV6-6	NA	TRBJ1-1	NA	TGTGCCAGCAGTTACTCAACACCGACAGGACACACTGAAGCTTTCTTT	CASSYSTPTGHTEAFF
TRBV5-1	NA	TRBJ1-2	NA	TGCGCCAGCAGCTTGGGGCAGGGCCAAATCTACACCTTC	CASSLGQGQIYTF
TRBV11-2	NA	TRBJ2-1	NA	TGTGCCAGCAGCCTACTAGACGAACCACCCTCCTACAATGAGCAGTTCTTC	CASSLLDEPPSYNEQFF
TRBV6-5	NA	TRBJ2-7	TRBD2	TGTGCCAGCAAGACTAGCGGGACCTACGAGCAGTACTTC	CASKTSGTYEQYF
TRBV28	NA	TRBJ2-3	NA	TGTGCCAGCAGTTTGGGGGGGGGCTTCTACACAGATACGCAGTATTTT	CASSLGGGFYTDTQYF
TRBV4-1	NA	TRBJ2-3	TRBD1	TGCGCCAGCAGCCACGGAAGGACAGGGCTAGAGGATACGCAGTATTTT	CASSHGRTGLEDTQYF
TRBV30	few	TRBJ1-2	NA	TGTGCCTGGAGTCCCGCGGGCGGGACTCTTTTCGGCTACACCTTC	CAWSPAGGTLFGYTF
TRBV5-1	NA	TRBJ2-1	TRBD1	TGCGCCAGCAGCTTGGAGGGACAGGGAGGGGCTGAGCAGTTCTTC	CASSLEGQGGAEQFF
TRBV6-6	NA	TRBJ2-7	NA	TGTGCCAGCAGTTACTCCTGGAGGGGAACCTACGAGCAGTACTTC	CASSYSWRGTYEQYF
TRBV5-1	NA	TRBJ1-5	NA	TGCGCCAGCAGCTCGTATGTTAATCAGCCCCAGCATTTT	CASSSYVNQPQHF
TRBV19	NA	TRBJ2-1	NA	TGTGCCAGTAGTAATACGGACTATAGTGAGCAGTTCTTC	CASSNTDYSEQFF
TRBV7-3	NA	TRBJ2-1	NA	TGTGCCAGCAGCTTAGTCCTAGGGGGTTACAATGAGCAGTTCTTC	CASSLVLGGYNEQFF
TRBV30	NA	TRBJ1-1	NA	TGTGCCTGGAGTGTACGTTTATCGGGTACGGAGGCTTTCTTT	CAWSVRLSGTEAFF
TRBV28	NA	TRBJ1-5	TRBD1	TGTGCCAGCAGTTTATTCTCCCTCCCAGGACAGGGGAAGGAACAGCCCCAGCATTTT	CASSLFSLPGQGKEQPQHF
TRBV29-1	NA	TRBJ2-7	TRBD1	TGCAGCGTTGATTCCGGACAGGGGACCGAGCAGTACTTC	CSVDSGQGTEQYF
TRBV6-5	NA	TRBJ2-1	NA	TGTGCCAGCAGTCAGGGAGGCTACAATGAGCAGTTCTTC	CASSQGGYNEQFF
TRBV5-4	once	TRBJ2-7	TRBD2	TGTGCCAGCAGCTTGCCTTCTAGCGGAACCTACGAGCAGTACTTC	CASSLPSSGTYEQYF
TRBV27	NA	TRBJ2-1	TRBD2	TGTGCCAGCAGTTGGACTAGCGGGGGGGGTAATGAGCAGTTCTTC	CASSWTSGGGNEQFF
TRBV7-9	NA	TRBJ2-7	NA	TGTGCCAGCAGCTTAGAGGGAGGCCGCTACGAGCAGTACTTC	CASSLEGGRYEQYF
TRBV27	NA	TRBJ1-2	NA	TGTGCCAGCAGGACGACAGCTGGCTATGGCTACACCTTC	CASRTTAGYGYTF
TRBV30	NA	TRBJ1-5	NA	TGTGCCTGGAGTGTACGGAGCAATCAGCCCCAGCATTTT	CAWSVRSNQPQHF
TRBV10-3	NA	TRBJ1-5	TRBD1	TGTGCCATCAGCCTGGACAGGGGCCTTCAGCCCCAGCATTTT	CAISLDRGLQPQHF
TRBV5-6	once	TRBJ2-3	TRBD2	TGTGCCAGCAGCACAGCGGGGGGGCCCGCAGATACGCAGTATTTT	CASSTAGGPADTQYF
TRBV23-1	NA	TRBJ2-7	NA	TGCGCCAGCAGTCAATCAACGGCAGGGCAGTACGAGCAGTACTTC	CASSQSTAGQYEQYF
TRBV5-1	NA	TRBJ2-7	TRBD1	TGCGCCAGCAGCTTGAGACAGGGGGCGGCCTACGAGCAGTACTTC	CASSLRQGAAYEQYF
TRBV7-2	NA	TRBJ1-4	TRBD1	TGTGCCAGCAGGCTGACAGGGACCACGGTCGGTGAAAAACTGTTTTTT	CASRLTGTTVGEKLFF
TRBV27	NA	TRBJ1-4	TRBD1	TGTGCCAGCTTCCCGACAGGGGTAATAGCAACTAATGAAAAACTGTTTTTT	CASFPTGVIATNEKLFF
TRBV29-1	NA	TRBJ1-2	NA	TGCAGCGCCAAAAACAGGGAAGTTTTCTATGGCTACACCTTC	CSAKNREVFYGYTF
TRBV28	NA	TRBJ1-1	NA	TGTGCCACTCAGGAGGGGAACACTGAAGCTTTCTTT	CATQEGNTEAFF
TRBV6-1	NA	TRBJ1-1	NA	TGTGCCAGCAGTGAAGCGGTTTCTTTAGGGGGGAACACTGAAGCTTTCTTT	CASSEAVSLGGNTEAFF
TRBV19	NA	TRBJ2-1	TRBD1	TGTGCCAGTTCGTGGGACAGGGAGTCCAATGAGCAGTTCTTC	CASSWDRESNEQFF